This record covers a single T cell receptor (beta chain). Antigen: not known. The junction does not match germline at one end; this may be a read error. The sample comes from a study of post-analysis software for immune sequencing data. Study-wide context: Recorded subtypes: relapsing-remitting, secondary progressive, progressive-relapsing; some patients unannotated. Study outcomes and limitations: Strong co-clustering by F measure was seen for same-batch samples. Compared with controls, patients showed significantly lower normalized Chao1 diversity.

Unique molecular identifiers featured in each of the TCR beta cDNA libraries. TCRdb reprocessed the PCR reads via MiXCR and lists one record per CDR3 protein. The sample includes about 540,000 distinct CDR3 sequences, 34% of them seen just once. Sequencing was done on a sample of blood. The sequence derives from a girl between 2 and 17 years old with multiple sclerosis.

CDR3 region: CAGSTTRWTQITDTQYF. CDR3 sequence (DNA): TGTGCCGGCAGCACAACCAGATGGACTCAGATCACAGATACGCAGTATTTT. The V and J genes are TRBV7-8 and TRBJ2-3; TRBD2 might be the D (5 bases). Germline V CDR1 and CDR2: SGHVS, FQNEAQ. This CDR3 is built from 17 residues.